The clone carrying this T cell receptor beta chain appeared many times. Its matching antigen is unknown. These data belong to a study of T-cell reconstitution after alpha-beta-depleted transplantation in children. The CDR3 length is 14 residues. V shed 3 bases, J shed 2 bases, and the junction held 2 bases outside the gene matches. Per germline, CDR1 SEHNR and CDR2 FQNEAQ (reference sequence). This sample's TCRbeta library carried unique molecular identifier barcodes. In TCRdb, the PCR reads were re-called with MiXCR into one record per CDR3 protein. This repertoire shows about 180,000 distinct CDR3 sequences, more than 9.5% found once; its top ten account for about 13%. Findings and limits, study-wide: Several hundred expanded graft clones reportedly were the source of alpha-beta T cells about two months after transplant. Certain patients had high TCRbeta diversity at day 60, and it came from recipient T cells and thymic progenitors that survived. At one year after transplant, newly produced T cells mostly accounted for T-cell counts and diversity.

The J gene is TRBJ2-3, the V gene TRBV7-9; 7 bases align to TRBD1. This TCR was recovered from a boy between 2 and 10 years old with acute myeloid leukemia, due to receive a stem cell transplant. Sequencing used PBMCs, obtained before TCRalphabeta/CD19-depleted stem cell transplant. CDR3 nucleotides: TGTGCCAGCAGCTTCACAGGGGACACAGATACGCAGTATTTT. Translation: CASSFTGDTDTQYF.